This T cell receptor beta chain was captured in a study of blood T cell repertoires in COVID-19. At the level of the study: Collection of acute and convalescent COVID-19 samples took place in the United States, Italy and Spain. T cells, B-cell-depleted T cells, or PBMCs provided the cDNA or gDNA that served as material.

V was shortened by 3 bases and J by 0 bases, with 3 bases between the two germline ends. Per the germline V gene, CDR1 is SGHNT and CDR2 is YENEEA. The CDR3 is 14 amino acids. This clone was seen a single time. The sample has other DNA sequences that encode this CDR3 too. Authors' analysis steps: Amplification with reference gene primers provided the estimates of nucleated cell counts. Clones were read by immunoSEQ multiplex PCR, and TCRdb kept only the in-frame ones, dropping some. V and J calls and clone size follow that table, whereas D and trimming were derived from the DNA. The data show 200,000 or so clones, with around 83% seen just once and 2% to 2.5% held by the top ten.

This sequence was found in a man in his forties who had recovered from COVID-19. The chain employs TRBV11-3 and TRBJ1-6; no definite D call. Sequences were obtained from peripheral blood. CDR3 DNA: TGTGCCAGCAGCTTCAGCTCCTATAATTCACCCCTCCACTTT. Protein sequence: CASSFSSYNSPLHF.